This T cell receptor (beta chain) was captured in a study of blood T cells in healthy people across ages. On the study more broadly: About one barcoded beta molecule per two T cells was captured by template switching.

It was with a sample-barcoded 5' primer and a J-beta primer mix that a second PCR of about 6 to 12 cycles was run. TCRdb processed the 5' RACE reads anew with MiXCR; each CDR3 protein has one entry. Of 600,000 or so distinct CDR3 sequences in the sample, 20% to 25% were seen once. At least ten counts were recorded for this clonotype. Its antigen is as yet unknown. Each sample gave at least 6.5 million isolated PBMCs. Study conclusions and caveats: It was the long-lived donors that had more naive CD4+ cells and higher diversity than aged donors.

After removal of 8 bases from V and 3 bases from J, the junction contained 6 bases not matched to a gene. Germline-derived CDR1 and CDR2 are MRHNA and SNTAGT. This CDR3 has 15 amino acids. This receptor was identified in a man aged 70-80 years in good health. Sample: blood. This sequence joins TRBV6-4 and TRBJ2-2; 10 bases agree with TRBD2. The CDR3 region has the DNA TGTGCCAGCCGCCGGACTAGCGGAGACACCGGGGAGCTGTTTTTT. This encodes CASRRTSGDTGELFF.